A single sample is the source of the 26 T cell receptor beta chains below, sequenced in a study of T cells in Graves' hyperthyroidism and ophthalmopathy. Amplified regions were TCR beta CDR3 sequences from RNA transcripts. In the first-round RT-PCR of the TCR CDR3, the HTBI primer set was used. One entry per CDR3 protein results from TCRdb running MiXCR on the multiplex PCR reads. The sample has a few hundred thousand distinct CDR3 sequences, approximately 14% seen once. Sequencing was carried out using blood. The receptors come from a woman aged 18-29 years with Graves' hyperthyroidism.

This clonotype was seen more than once but under ten times. The gene calls are TRBV12-3 or TRBV12-4 and TRBJ2-1; TRBD1 might be the D (6 bases). There are 14 residues in the CDR3. V lost 2 bases and J 10 bases, leaving 15 bases between the germline ends. The CDR3 nucleotides are TGTGCCAGCAGTTTAACAGTGGTTGGGACAGAGCAGTTCTTC. As protein: CASSLTVVGTEQFF.

This clonotype has ten or more counts. The CDR3, as DNA: TGTGCCAGCAGTGAAGAGCAGGGGAATCAGCCCCAGCATTTT. Amino acids: CASSEEQGNQPQHF. The chain joins TRBV2 to TRBJ1-5, with D maybe TRBD1 (6 bases). Per germline, CDR1 SNHLY and CDR2 FYNNEI. The V end was cut by 1 base, the J end by 4 bases, with 8 bases between. The CDR3 runs 14 residues.

Many counts were recorded for this clonotype. This chain connects TRBV6-2 or TRBV6-3 to TRBJ1-1; TRBD1 is a possible D gene (5 bases). The CDR3 consists of 13 residues. CDR1 MNHEY and CDR2 SVGEGT come from the germline V gene. V lost 6 bases, J lost 3 bases, and 11 bases lay in between. CDR3: CASRPRQYTEAFF. The CDR3 nucleotides are TGTGCCAGCAGACCCAGACAGTACACTGAAGCTTTCTTT.

This clonotype was recorded many times. The chain joins TRBV7-2 to TRBJ1-1; D remains unclear. Germline CDR1 reads SGHTA; CDR2 reads FQGNSA. The CDR3 runs to 13 residues. With 1 base removed from V and 2 bases from J, the gap between germline ends came to 5 bases. CDR3 in DNA: TGTGCCAGCAGCTTAGACAGTAACACTGAAGCTTTCTTT. Translation: CASSLDSNTEAFF.

The table lists this clonotype with many counts. The chain joins TRBV28 to TRBJ1-6; maybe TRBD1 (5 bases). Trimming took 2 bases from V and 6 from J, leaving 11 bases between them. CDR3 size: 15 residues. Germline V gene lookup returns CDR1 MDHEN and CDR2 SYDVKM. CDR3 DNA: TGTGCCAGCAGTTTAGCCCCCAGGGCTAATTCACCCCTCCACTTT. This translates into CASSLAPRANSPLHF.

This clonotype appeared many times. This rearrangement joins TRBV24-1 to TRBJ1-5; maybe TRBD1 (5 bases). The V gene's germline CDR1 is KGHDR and CDR2 SFDVKD. The CDR3 sequence is 14 residues long. V was pared by 4 bases and J by 5 bases, with 11 bases between. Here the CDR3 DNA reads TGTGCCACCAGTGACCCAGGGTCCGATCAGCCCCAGCATTTT. Its translation is CATSDPGSDQPQHF.

V gene TRBV5-4 combines with J gene TRBJ2-1; 7 bases are a match to TRBD1. Trimming at V came to 0 bases and at J to 6 bases, leaving 15 bases not matched to a gene. The CDR3 loop spans 18 amino acids. CDR1 and CDR2 from the germline V gene are SGHNT and YYREEE (reference sequence). The CDR3 nucleotides read TGTGCCAGCAGCTTGGCCAAAGGGGGCCCTACCTTAAGCAATGAGCAGTTCTTC. Its translation: CASSLAKGGPTLSNEQFF.

This clonotype was picked up a small number of times. The rearrangement joins TRBV27 to TRBJ2-2, with 10 bases matching TRBD2. The germline V gene encodes CDR1 MNHEY and CDR2 SMNVEV (reference sequence). This CDR3 comprises 16 residues. Unmatched junction bases numbered 9, after V lost 9 bases and J lost 2 bases. CDR3 region: CASSSGRGPNTGELFF. CDR3 nucleotides: TGTGCCAGTTCTAGCGGGAGAGGCCCTAACACCGGGGAGCTGTTTTTT.

This clonotype was recorded many times. V and J are TRBV20-1 and TRBJ2-2, with 9 bases matching TRBD2. V lost 5 bases, J lost 2 bases, and 6 bases stayed unmatched. This CDR3 spans 15 amino acids. CDR1 is DFQATT and CDR2 is SNEGSKA in the germline V gene (reference sequence). In DNA, the CDR3 is TGCAGTGCTGTTAGCGGGGGCTCTAACACCGGGGAGCTGTTTTTT. It yields the protein CSAVSGGSNTGELFF.

This chain joins TRBV7-9 and TRBJ1-3; D ambiguous. Per the germline V gene, CDR1 is SEHNR and CDR2 is FQNEAQ (reference sequence). CDR3 length equals 16 residues. V lost 5 bases and J 1 base, leaving 15 bases between the germline ends. CDR3 DNA: TGTGCCAGCAGCATTACAAGGGTATTATCTGGAAACACCATATATTTT. Residues: CASSITRVLSGNTIYF. Full variable domain (missing parts from reference TRBV7-9 and TRBJ1-3): DTGVSQNPRHKITKRGQNVTFRCDPISEHNRLYWYRQTLGQGPEFLTYFQNEAQLEKSRLLSDRFSAERPKGSFSTLEIQRTEQGDSAMYLCASSITRVLSGNTIYFGEGSWLTVV.

This clonotype was picked up many times. The rearrangement joins TRBV20-1 to TRBJ1-1, with 7 bases lining up with TRBD1. Looked up from germline, CDR1 is DFQATT and CDR2 is SNEGSKA (reference sequence). The CDR3 sequence is 13 residues long. V shed 4 bases, J shed 4 bases, and the junction held 6 bases outside the gene matches. The CDR3 is CSAIRQGGTEAFF. The CDR3 bases are TGCAGTGCTATTAGACAGGGTGGCACTGAAGCTTTCTTT.

The chain carries TRBV20-1 and TRBJ2-7, with D unclear. The germline V gene has CDR1 DFQATT and CDR2 SNEGSKA (reference sequence). V lost 2 bases and J 3 bases, leaving 8 bases between the germline ends. The CDR3 extends over 12 amino acids. The CDR3 spells CSARRQLYEQYF. The CDR3 DNA follows: TGCAGTGCTAGACGGCAGCTCTACGAGCAGTACTTC.

The chain carries TRBV29-1 and TRBJ2-1; a weak D match, TRBD1 (6 bases). Germline lookup yields CDR1 SQVTM and CDR2 ANQGSEA. The CDR3 covers 14 residues. V was clipped by 4 bases and J by 0 bases, with 10 bases between them. CDR3 coding DNA: TGCAGCGTTGGCCAAGGGGGCTCCTACAATGAGCAGTTCTTC. Its translation is CSVGQGGSYNEQFF.

This clonotype was seen repeatedly, ten times or more. The chain carries TRBV11-2 and TRBJ1-3; D unclear. V dropped 1 base and J dropped 1 base, with 8 bases sitting between them. From germline, CDR1 is SGHAT and CDR2 FQNNGV. The CDR3 spans 15 residues. CDR3 sequence (DNA): TGTGCCAGCAGCTTAGTCCAAGGATCTGGAAACACCATATATTTT. It translates to CASSLVQGSGNTIYF.

This clonotype was seen more than once but under ten times. The rearrangement uses TRBV6-5 and TRBJ1-2, with a weak D call TRBD1 (5 bases). The CDR3 has 15 residues. Germline values: CDR1 MNHEY, CDR2 SVGAGI. The V and J ends lost 4 bases and 4 bases respectively, with 16 bases between them. This chain's CDR3 is CASSSLGGSGYGYTF. The CDR3 region has the DNA TGTGCCAGCAGTTCGCTCGGGGGTTCGGGCTATGGCTACACCTTC.

This clonotype has a single count. The J gene is TRBJ1-2, the V gene TRBV9; 9 bases agree with TRBD1. Trimming removed 3 bases from V and 3 bases from J; junction bases left unmatched: 6. Germline CDR1 SGDLS, CDR2 YYNGEE. This CDR3 is 15 amino acids long. The CDR3 sequence is CASSADGTGYYGYTF. The CDR3 coding sequence is TGTGCCAGCAGCGCCGACGGGACAGGGTACTATGGCTACACCTTC. Based on the CDR3 plus reference TRBV9 and TRBJ1-2, the full variable domain is DSGVTQTPKHLITATGQRVTLRCSPRSGDLSVYWYQQSLDQGLQFLIQYYNGEERAKGNILERFSAQQFPDLHSELNLSSLELGDSALYFCASSADGTGYYGYTFGSGTRLTVV.

In DNA, the CDR3 is TGTGCCACCAGCAGACTCTGGGAGGGGTCGAACGAAGCGGACACCAATGAGCAGTTCTTC. It translates to CATSRLWEGSNEADTNEQFF. This chain joins TRBV15 and TRBJ2-1; 7 bases are a match to TRBD2. This CDR3 has 20 residues. Germline V gives CDR1 LNHNV, CDR2 YYDKDF (reference sequence). Trimming at V came to 2 bases and at J to 6 bases, leaving 22 bases not matched to a gene.

This clonotype was seen more than once but under ten times. The V and J genes are TRBV10-3 and TRBJ2-3; 9 bases map to TRBD2. From germline, CDR1 is ENHRY and CDR2 SYGVKD. This CDR3 contains 16 residues. Trimming cost V 2 bases and J 1 base; bases outside gene matches: 4. CDR3 in DNA: TGTGCCATCAGTGAGACTAGCGGGTCGGGCACAGATACGCAGTATTTT. Its translation: CAISETSGSGTDTQYF.

This chain connects TRBV28 to TRBJ2-2; TRBD1 matches at 7 bases. CDR3 size: 17 residues. The V and J ends lost 4 bases and 7 bases, in that order; junction bases with no gene match: 15. Germline V gene lookup returns CDR1 MDHEN and CDR2 SYDVKM. Here the CDR3 reads CASSSQSKGGRFGELFF. In nucleotides, the CDR3 is TGTGCCAGCAGTTCCCAATCAAAAGGGGGCCGGTTCGGGGAGCTGTTTTTT.

This sequence joins TRBV18 and TRBJ2-7, with 8 bases lining up with TRBD1. This CDR3 has 16 amino acids. J was trimmed by 7 bases and V by 4 bases; bases with no gene match: 15. CDR1 KGHSH and CDR2 LQKENI come from the germline V gene. The CDR3 here is CASSLQGATSKAEQYF. The CDR3 bases are TGTGCCAGCTCACTCCAGGGGGCCACCTCCAAAGCTGAGCAGTACTTC.

This clonotype was counted only a few times. V gene TRBV6-1 combines with J gene TRBJ2-1; D may match TRBD1 or TRBD2 (5 bases each). The CDR3 totals 11 residues. V was cut by 6 bases and J by 16 bases, with 16 bases left in between. Germline assignment: CDR1 MNHNS and CDR2 SASEGT. CDR3 DNA: TGTGCCAGCAGGCAATCCGGGACCTCATTCTTC. Its protein is CASRQSGTSFF.

This clonotype has ten or more counts. The chain carries TRBV11-1 and TRBJ1-2, with 7 bases identical to TRBD1. V lost 5 bases, J lost 6 bases, and 12 bases stayed unmatched. In germline, CDR1 is SGHAT, CDR2 FQDESV (reference sequence). The CDR3 consists of 15 residues. The CDR3: CASSKERGRADGYTF. The CDR3 DNA reads as TGTGCCAGCAGCAAGGAGAGGGGGCGCGCGGATGGCTACACCTTC.

This clonotype was counted many times. As DNA, the CDR3 is TGCAGTGCTAGACGGACAGGGATCACAGATACGCAGTATTTT. Its protein product is CSARRTGITDTQYF. The chain is built from TRBV20-1 and TRBJ2-3; TRBD1 aligns across 8 bases. Germline values: CDR1 DFQATT, CDR2 SNEGSKA (reference sequence). V was clipped by 2 bases and J by 2 bases; unmatched bases: 3. The CDR3 has 14 amino acids.

This clonotype has just a few counts. DNA for the CDR3: TGTGCCAGCAGTTTCCGGGCCAGGGGCAATCAGCCCCAGCATTTT. Its protein product is CASSFRARGNQPQHF. This chain uses TRBV28 with TRBJ1-5, with D possibly matching TRBD1 (5 bases). CDR1 is MDHEN, CDR2 SYDVKM, per germline. This CDR3 region has 15 residues. The germline V and J ends were trimmed by 3 bases and 2 bases, with 11 bases remaining between them. The entire variable domain, with the rest obtained from reference TRBV28 and TRBJ1-5, is as follows: DVKVTQSSRYLVKRTGEKVFLECVQDMDHENMFWYRQDPGLGLRLIYFSYDVKMKEKGDIPEGYSVSREKKERFSLILESASTNQTSMYLCASSFRARGNQPQHFGDGTRLSIL.

This clonotype has ten or more counts. The gene calls are TRBV20-1 and TRBJ1-5; tentative D call: TRBD1 (6 bases). The germline V and J ends were trimmed by 6 bases and 1 base, with 13 bases remaining between them. The CDR3 is 14 amino acids. The V gene's germline CDR1 is DFQATT and CDR2 SNEGSKA (reference sequence). The CDR3 region is CSAPDRKSNQPQHF. CDR3 coding DNA: TGCAGTGCCCCTGACAGGAAGAGCAATCAGCCCCAGCATTTT.

This clonotype was seen many times. The chain recombines TRBV14 with TRBJ1-6; tentatively, D is TRBD1 (6 bases). Trimming stripped 2 bases from V and 9 bases from J, with 14 bases between. The CDR3 consists of 15 residues. CDR1 and CDR2 from the germline V gene are SGHDN and FVKESK. The CDR3 sequence is CASSQWAGTTSPLHF. The CDR3 nucleotides are TGTGCCAGCAGCCAATGGGCAGGGACAACTTCACCCCTCCACTTT. Full variable domain (rest looked up from reference TRBV14 and TRBJ1-6): EAGVTQFPSHSVIEKGQTVTLRCDPISGHDNLYWYRRVMGKEIKFLLHFVKESKQDESGMPNNRFLAERTGGTYSTLKVQPAELEDSGVYFCASSQWAGTTSPLHFGNGTRLTVT.